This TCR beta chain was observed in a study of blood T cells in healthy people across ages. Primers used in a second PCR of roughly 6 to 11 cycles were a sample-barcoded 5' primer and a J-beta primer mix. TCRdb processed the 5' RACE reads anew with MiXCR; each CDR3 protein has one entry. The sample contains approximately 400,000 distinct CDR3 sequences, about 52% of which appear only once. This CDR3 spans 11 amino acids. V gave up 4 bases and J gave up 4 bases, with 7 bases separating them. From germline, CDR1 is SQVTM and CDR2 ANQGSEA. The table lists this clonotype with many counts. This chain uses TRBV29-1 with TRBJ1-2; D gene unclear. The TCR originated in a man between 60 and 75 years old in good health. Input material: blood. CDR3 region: CSVASVYGYTF. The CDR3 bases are TGCAGCGTTGCTTCTGTCTATGGCTACACCTTC.